The 19 T cell receptor beta chains presented below share a single source sample, sequenced in a study of shared clonotypes between healthy human individuals. Assay used: immunoSEQ multiplex PCR; TCRdb lists only in-frame clones, some missing. The repertoire holds approximately 500,000 clones, 79% seen once, with over 10% in the top ten. The sequenced sample consisted of PBMCs. The source is a woman aged 40 to 50 in good health. Some clones in this sample may be carry-over from other donors' samples.

The rearrangement links TRBV18 to TRBJ1-3, with no clear D. The CDR3 is 16 residues long. V was pared by 4 bases and J by 0 bases, with 13 bases between. Germline V lookup: CDR1 KGHSH, CDR2 LQKENI. CDR3 sequence: CASSLETGSSGNTIYF. The CDR3 coding sequence is TGTGCCAGCTCACTGGAGACGGGGAGCTCTGGAAACACCATATATTTT.

The chain couples TRBV28 to TRBJ2-2; D assignment may be TRBD1 or TRBD2 (5 bases each). The CDR3 is made up of 16 amino acids. The germline V and J ends were trimmed by 7 bases and 4 bases, with 19 bases remaining between them. Looked up from germline, CDR1 is MDHEN and CDR2 is SYDVKM. The CDR3 bases are TGTGCCAGCACCCCCGTGGGGGTTACGGGCACCGGGGAGCTGTTTTTT. Its protein is CASTPVGVTGTGELFF.

The chain is built from TRBV15 and TRBJ2-7; TRBD2 is a possible D gene (5 bases). The germline V and J ends were trimmed by 5 bases and 0 bases, with 17 bases remaining between them. This CDR3 has 16 amino acids. The germline V gene has CDR1 LNHNV and CDR2 YYDKDF (reference sequence). The CDR3 reads CATSLEAADSSYEQYF. CDR3 nucleotide sequence: TGTGCCACCAGCCTCGAAGCGGCGGATAGCTCCTACGAGCAGTACTTC.

This clone appeared a few times. This rearrangement joins TRBV10-2 to TRBJ2-1, with 8 bases identical to TRBD2. This CDR3 is 14 amino acids long. With V trimmed by 8 bases and J by 6 bases, 9 bases remained unmatched. Looked up from germline, CDR1 is WSHSY and CDR2 is SAAADI. CDR3 protein: CASGGSGGPNEQFF. CDR3 nucleotides: TGCGCCAGCGGGGGATCGGGAGGGCCCAATGAGCAGTTCTTC.

This chain uses TRBV19 with TRBJ2-7; D possibly matches TRBD1 or TRBD2 (5 bases each). V lost 10 bases and J lost 2, with 24 bases in between. The CDR3 runs to 16 residues. Germline V CDR1 and CDR2: LNHDA, SQIVND (reference sequence). The CDR3 bases are TGTGCCACCCCGCCCATCCGGGACGGAAGAACCTACGAGCAGTACTTC. Translation gives CATPPIRDGRTYEQYF. The full variable domain, rest sourced from reference TRBV19 and TRBJ2-7, is DGGITQSPKYLFRKEGQNVTLSCEQNLNHDAMYWYRQDPGQGLRLIYYSQIVNDFQKGDIAEGYSVSREKKESFPLTVTSAQKNPTAFYLCATPPIRDGRTYEQYFGPGTRLTVT.

The chain links TRBV25-1 to TRBJ1-2; D may be TRBD1 (6 bases). This CDR3 is built from 12 residues. CDR1 and CDR2 from the germline V gene are MGHDK and SYGVNS. Trimming pared 7 bases from V and 7 bases from J, leaving 13 bases between. Written as DNA, the CDR3 is TGTGCCAGCAAAACAGGGAGCGGTGGCTACACCTTC. Its protein is CASKTGSGGYTF.

The chain couples TRBV18 to TRBJ1-4, with D tentatively TRBD1 (5 bases). The CDR3 sequence is 12 residues long. Germline CDR1 is KGHSH and CDR2 is LQKENI. Trimming took 8 bases from V and 8 from J, leaving 12 bases between them. The CDR3 sequence is CASRDLREKLFF. The CDR3 bases are TGTGCCAGCCGGGACCTGAGGGAAAAACTGTTTTTT. Together with reference TRBV18 and TRBJ1-4, the CDR3 gives the full variable domain: NAGVMQNPRHLVRRRGQEARLRCSPMKGHSHVYWYRQLPEEGLKFMVYLQKENIIDESGMPKERFSAEFPKEGPSILRIQQVVRGDSAAYFCASRDLREKLFFGSGTQLSVL.

The chain combines TRBV4-2 with TRBJ2-5, with D perhaps given as TRBD1 or TRBD2 (5 bases each). This CDR3 has 15 residues. Germline CDR1 reads LGHNA; CDR2 reads YNFKEQ. The V end was cut by 1 base, the J end by 4 bases, with 13 bases between. The CDR3 bases are TGTGCCAGCAGCCAAGCGTTAACGGGACGAGAGACCCAGTACTTC. Amino acid sequence: CASSQALTGRETQYF.

This chain uses TRBV2 with TRBJ2-5, with a weak D call TRBD2 (6 bases). Trimming removed 5 bases at V and 2 bases at J, with 12 bases between. This CDR3 is 14 amino acids long. The germline gives CDR1 SNHLY, CDR2 FYNNEI. As DNA, the CDR3 is TGTGCCAGCAGTTCCGGACTAACACAAGAGACCCAGTACTTC. Translation: CASSSGLTQETQYF.

DNA for the CDR3: TGTGCCAGCACCCCAGGGTTAAAGAGCGCAGATACGCAGTATTTT. Translating it yields CASTPGLKSADTQYF. The chain has TRBV7-2 and TRBJ2-3; a weak D match, TRBD1 (5 bases). The CDR3 has 15 residues. CDR1 is SGHTA and CDR2 is FQGNSA in the germline V gene. With 7 bases removed from V and 4 bases from J, the gap between germline ends came to 18 bases.

The V call is TRBV6-5, the J call TRBJ1-1; D possibly corresponds to TRBD1 (5 bases). V lost 4 bases to trimming and J lost 1 base, with 10 bases between them. The CDR3 is 14 amino acids. Per the germline V gene, CDR1 is MNHEY and CDR2 is SVGAGI. The CDR3 loop reads CASSSDRPNTEAFF. CDR3 coding DNA: TGTGCCAGCAGTTCCGACAGACCGAACACTGAAGCTTTCTTT.

This chain links TRBV7-2 with TRBJ2-7, with a tentative D call TRBD1 (5 bases). The CDR3 has 13 amino acids. V lost 5 bases and J lost 7, with 15 bases in between. CDR1 is SGHTA, CDR2 FQGNSA, per germline. The chain's CDR3 is CASSVTAGNEQYF. As DNA, the CDR3 is TGTGCCAGCAGCGTCACTGCAGGGAATGAGCAGTACTTC.

The rearrangement uses TRBV5-1 and TRBJ2-3; D might be TRBD1 (5 bases). V was cut by 0 bases and J by 3 bases, with 8 bases left in between. The CDR3 is 14 amino acids. From germline, CDR1 is SGHRS and CDR2 YFSETQ. CDR3 amino acids: CASSLEQGTDTQYF. The CDR3 nucleotides are TGCGCCAGCAGCTTGGAGCAGGGTACAGATACGCAGTATTTT.

This clone was recorded many times. At the DNA level, this CDR3 is encoded by other sequences in the same sample as well. The gene calls are TRBV28 and TRBJ1-5; D may be TRBD1 (5 bases). The CDR3 sequence is 16 residues long. The V end lost 2 bases, the J end lost 0 bases, and 11 bases lay between the germline ends. The germline gives CDR1 MDHEN, CDR2 SYDVKM. The CDR3 DNA reads TGTGCCAGCAGTTTAATCTCCACAGGTAGCAATCAGCCCCAGCATTTT. Translation gives CASSLISTGSNQPQHF.

In this sample, this clone turned up once. The V and J genes are TRBV25-1 and TRBJ2-3; D gene uncertain. The germline gives CDR1 MGHDK, CDR2 SYGVNS. Trimming shortened V by 7 bases and J by 5 bases, and 13 bases separated the two germline ends. The CDR3 is 13 residues long. The CDR3 nucleotides read TGTGCCAGCAAGCACGGTGGGAAAGATACGCAGTATTTT. It is translated as CASKHGGKDTQYF.

This clone appeared a few times. The rearrangement uses TRBV29-1 and TRBJ1-1; D gene unclear. The V end lost 7 bases, the J end lost 6 bases, and 15 bases lay between the germline ends. There are 12 residues in the CDR3. Germline-derived CDR1 and CDR2 are SQVTM and ANQGSEA. In nucleotides, the CDR3 is TGCAGCGGTTACGGGAACATGCCTGAAGCTTTCTTT. This encodes CSGYGNMPEAFF.

This chain joins TRBV25-1 and TRBJ2-2; 7 bases map to TRBD2. The CDR3 has 15 residues. V was clipped by 5 bases and J by 7 bases; unmatched bases: 10. Per the germline V gene, CDR1 is MGHDK and CDR2 is SYGVNS. As DNA, the CDR3 is TGTGCCAGCAGTCACCTAGCGGAGAAGGACGGGGAGCTGTTTTTT. Translated: CASSHLAEKDGELFF.

The chain employs TRBV4-2 and TRBJ2-3; 7 bases match TRBD2. The trim removed 1 base at V and 6 bases at J, leaving 7 bases unmatched. Germline V gives CDR1 LGHNA, CDR2 YNFKEQ. The CDR3 has 15 amino acids. The CDR3 DNA sequence: TGTGCCAGCAGCCAAGTCGCAAGCGGGACGGATACGCAGTATTTT. Its protein product is CASSQVASGTDTQYF.

Notes on this clone: Other DNA sequences in this sample translate to the same CDR3. This rearrangement joins TRBV2 to TRBJ1-5; 8 bases align to TRBD1. V lost 6 bases and J lost 2; bases outside the gene matches: 6. The CDR3 runs 15 residues. From germline, CDR1 is SNHLY and CDR2 FYNNEI. The CDR3 loop is CASRGTGGGNQPQHF. CDR3 in DNA: TGTGCCAGCAGGGGGACAGGTGGTGGCAATCAGCCCCAGCATTTT. Using reference TRBV2 and TRBJ1-5 for the parts outside the CDR3, the full variable domain is EPEVTQTPSHQVTQMGQEVILRCVPISNHLYFYWYRQILGQKVEFLVSFYNNEISEKSEIFDDQFSVERPDGSNFTLKIRSTKLEDSAMYFCASRGTGGGNQPQHFGDGTRLSIL.